A single sample gave rise to the 31 T cell receptor beta chains below, sequenced in a study of early T cells in non-severe SARS-CoV-2 infection. TCRdb re-called the 5' RACE reads through MiXCR, storing one row per CDR3 protein. The table records approximately 76,000 distinct CDR3 sequences, about 10% of them present only once. The source material was whole blood. Receptors were obtained from an adult who was a healthcare worker with PCR-confirmed SARS-CoV-2 infection or an uninfected control (not recorded which).

V is TRBV11-2 and J is TRBJ2-7; 9 bases map to TRBD1. J was trimmed by 4 bases and V by 3 bases; bases with no gene match: 1. The germline gives CDR1 SGHAT, CDR2 FQNNGV. This CDR3 is built from 13 residues. The CDR3 sequence is CASSLDRGYEQYF. The CDR3 DNA reads as TGTGCCAGCAGCTTGGACAGGGGTTACGAGCAGTACTTC.

At least ten counts were recorded for this clonotype. This rearrangement joins TRBV5-5 to TRBJ1-4; 9 positions match TRBD1. In germline, CDR1 is SGHKS, CDR2 YYEKEE (reference sequence). This CDR3 comprises 15 residues. The J segment lost 4 bases and the V segment lost 4 bases, leaving 5 bases of the junction unmatched. In nucleotides, the CDR3 is TGTGCCAGCAGCCCCTTGGACAGGGGTAATGAAAAACTGTTTTTT. As protein: CASSPLDRGNEKLFF.

This clonotype was detected ten times or more. The chain carries TRBV12-2 and TRBJ2-1; the D call of TRBD1 is as the table states it, not checked on the DNA. TRBV12-2 is classified as a pseudogene. The CDR3 extends over 17 amino acids. CDR3 DNA sequence: TGTGCAAGTCGCCCCGCGGAGGGACAGGGGGCAGTGAATGAGCAGTTCTTC. Translating gives CASRPAEGQGAVNEQFF.

This clonotype was counted only a few times. The V call is TRBV27, the J call TRBJ2-1; TRBD2 is a possible D gene (6 bases). Trimming removed 3 bases at V and 10 bases at J, with 22 bases between. This CDR3 spans 16 amino acids. CDR1 and CDR2 (germline): MNHEY, SMNVEV (reference sequence). CDR3: CASSFLGGMPRWEQFF. The CDR3 region has the DNA TGTGCCAGCAGTTTCCTGGGGGGTATGCCTAGGTGGGAGCAGTTCTTC.

In this sample, this clonotype turned up many times. In DNA form, the CDR3 reads TGTGCCAGCAGCGTAGCTGTTGTACCTCCCTACGAGCAGTACTTC. This translates into CASSVAVVPPYEQYF. The chain has TRBV9 and TRBJ2-7; no firm D call. Trimming took off 0 bases at V and 2 bases at J, with 12 bases between the two ends. The length of the CDR3 is 15 residues. CDR1 and CDR2 (germline): SGDLS, YYNGEE.

The chain is built from TRBV7-9 and TRBJ2-3, with D unresolved. Germline V lookup: CDR1 SEHNR, CDR2 FQNEAQ (reference sequence). Trimming left V 5 bases short and J 0 bases short, with 9 bases between. The CDR3 spans 14 residues. The CDR3 loop is CASSPPASTDTQYF. The CDR3 bases are TGTGCCAGCAGCCCGCCGGCAAGCACAGATACGCAGTATTTT.

This clonotype was counted between two and nine times. V and J are TRBV10-3 and TRBJ1-5; D remains unclear. From germline, CDR1 is ENHRY and CDR2 SYGVKD. The CDR3 totals 13 residues. V lost 6 bases, J lost 3 bases, and 9 bases lay in between. CDR3 in DNA: TGTGCCATCAGCGGGGATCCCAATCAGCCCCAGCATTTT. Protein sequence: CAISGDPNQPQHF.

The gene calls are TRBV6-2 or TRBV6-3 and TRBJ2-3; possible D gene TRBD2, 5 bases. With 0 bases removed from V and 2 bases from J, the gap between germline ends came to 15 bases. Germline V lookup: CDR1 MNHEY, CDR2 SVGEGT. This CDR3 spans 17 amino acids. This CDR3 is CASSYSEGSPYTDTQYF. The DNA for the CDR3 is TGTGCCAGCAGTTACTCGGAAGGGAGCCCCTACACAGATACGCAGTATTTT.

The gene calls are TRBV5-1 and TRBJ1-1; D remains ambiguous. The CDR3 sequence is 15 residues long. Germline CDR1 reads SGHRS; CDR2 reads YFSETQ. V was pared by 1 base and J by 1 base, with 11 bases between. In nucleotides, the CDR3 is TGCGCCAGCAGCTTGTATGTGTACGGGAACACTGAAGCTTTCTTT. Amino acids: CASSLYVYGNTEAFF.

This clonotype was recorded many times. This chain uses TRBV4-3 with TRBJ2-3; D is tentatively TRBD1 or TRBD2 (5 bases each). The CDR3 is 17 amino acids. CDR1 is LGHNA and CDR2 is YSLEER in the germline V gene. With 0 bases removed from V and 2 bases from J, the gap between germline ends came to 15 bases. The CDR3 protein is CASSQDPTVGVTDTQYF. CDR3 DNA sequence: TGCGCCAGCAGCCAAGACCCGACAGTGGGGGTCACAGATACGCAGTATTTT.

To note about this clonotype: A clone one base away is much larger, so this may be a read error. The gene calls are TRBV3-1 and TRBJ1-2, with D hard to call. This CDR3 has 18 residues. Germline V gives CDR1 LGHDT, CDR2 YNNKEL (reference sequence). As DNA, the CDR3 is TGTGCCAGCAGCCAAGAGGATAGGTTCCCTCCCCTCTACTATGGCCACACCTTC. Amino acids: CASSQEDRFPPLYYGHTF.

This clonotype turned up a few times. This chain joins TRBV14 and TRBJ2-1, with 7 bases identical to TRBD2. V lost 1 base and J lost 10; bases outside the gene matches: 4. Germline CDR1 is SGHDN and CDR2 is FVKESK. The CDR3 has 13 residues. The CDR3 protein is CASSQVRGGEQFF. The CDR3 nucleotides read TGTGCCAGCAGCCAAGTGAGGGGAGGGGAGCAGTTCTTC.

Only a few counts were recorded for this clonotype. The genes are TRBV7-2 and TRBJ2-1; 7 nucleotides line up with TRBD2. The V gene end was trimmed by 5 bases and the J gene end by 5 bases; junction bases not matched to a gene: 9. CDR1 and CDR2 from the germline V gene are SGHTA and FQGNSA. CDR3 length: 15 residues. The CDR3 region has the DNA TGTGCCAGCAGCCCGGGACTACCCGCCGACAATGAGCAGTTCTTC. Its translation is CASSPGLPADNEQFF.

The table lists this clonotype with many counts. V gene TRBV4-2 combines with J gene TRBJ2-3, with 11 bases lining up with TRBD2. CDR1 and CDR2 (germline): LGHNA, YNFKEQ. V gave up 2 bases and J gave up 0 bases; unmatched junction bases: 4. This CDR3 comprises 17 residues. The CDR3 region has the DNA TGTGCCAGCAGCCAATTAGCGGGGGGGCCTAGCACAGATACGCAGTATTTT. This gives the protein CASSQLAGGPSTDTQYF.

Ten or more counts support this clonotype. V gene TRBV12-3 or TRBV12-4 combines with J gene TRBJ2-7, with D maybe TRBD1 (5 bases). V shed 1 base and J shed 4 bases, with 8 bases lying between them. This CDR3 is 13 amino acids long. CDR3 coding DNA: TGTGCCAGCAGTTTAGGACAGCCTTACGAGCAGTACTTC. Its protein product is CASSLGQPYEQYF.

This clonotype was recorded a few times. The V and J genes are TRBV18 and TRBJ2-2; 9 bases line up with TRBD1. The CDR3 sequence is 17 residues long. Germline loops: CDR1 KGHSH, CDR2 LQKENI. The V gene end was trimmed by 0 bases and the J gene end by 1 base; junction bases not matched to a gene: 3. The CDR3 region has the DNA TGTGCCAGCTCACCACCGGGACAGGGTGTGAACACCGGGGAGCTGTTTTTT. Protein sequence: CASSPPGQGVNTGELFF.

This chain links TRBV3-1 with TRBJ2-7; 8 nucleotides match TRBD2. Trimming cost V 4 bases and J 0 bases; bases outside gene matches: 2. The CDR3 is made up of 14 amino acids. Per germline, CDR1 LGHDT and CDR2 YNNKEL (reference sequence). The CDR3 nucleotides are TGTGCCAGCAGCCTAACTAGCGGCTCCTACGAGCAGTACTTC. Its translation: CASSLTSGSYEQYF.

This clonotype was seen many times. The chain carries TRBV20-1 and TRBJ1-4; no reliable D call. V was trimmed by 3 bases and J by 6 bases, leaving 8 bases between them. This CDR3 is built from 12 residues. The germline CDR1 and CDR2 sequences are DFQATT and SNEGSKA (reference sequence). CDR3 amino acids: CSARPLDEKLFF. Here the CDR3 DNA reads TGCAGTGCTAGGCCCCTTGATGAAAAACTGTTTTTT.

This clonotype was recorded a few times. J is TRBJ2-3 and V is TRBV5-1; TRBD1 matches at 7 bases. Germline V lookup: CDR1 SGHRS, CDR2 YFSETQ. The V gene end was trimmed by 0 bases and the J gene end by 3 bases; junction bases not matched to a gene: 4. The CDR3 is 15 amino acids. This CDR3 reads CASSLVPGGTDTQYF. The CDR3 region has the DNA TGCGCCAGCAGCTTGGTACCAGGGGGAACAGATACGCAGTATTTT. Full variable domain (outside the CDR3, taken from reference TRBV5-1 and TRBJ2-3): KAGVTQTPRYLIKTRGQQVTLSCSPISGHRSVSWYQQTPGQGLQFLFEYFSETQRNKGNFPGRFSGRQFSNSRSEMNVSTLELGDSALYLCASSLVPGGTDTQYFGPGTRLTVL.

This chain uses TRBV11-3 with TRBJ2-1; D possibly corresponds to TRBD1 (5 bases). Germline CDR1 reads SGHNT; CDR2 reads YENEEA. With 1 base removed from V and 3 bases from J, the gap between germline ends came to 10 bases. The CDR3 covers 15 residues. In DNA, the CDR3 is TGTGCCAGCAGCTTAGGGGGCGCCTACTACAATGAGCAGTTCTTC. This codes for CASSLGGAYYNEQFF.

Many counts were recorded for this clonotype. The chain couples TRBV12-3 or TRBV12-4 to TRBJ1-1; 8 bases agree with TRBD1. This CDR3 is built from 12 residues. The V segment lost 6 bases and the J segment 4 bases; nucleotides outside the gene matches: 1. The CDR3 sequence: CASRTGGTEAFF. DNA for the CDR3: TGTGCCAGCAGAACAGGGGGCACTGAAGCTTTCTTT.

This clonotype is classed as medium-sized. The rearrangement joins TRBV11-2 to TRBJ2-5; unclear D gene. Trimming stripped 3 bases from V and 1 base from J, with 9 bases between. This CDR3 is 14 amino acids long. Germline assignment: CDR1 SGHAT and CDR2 FQNNGV. In DNA, the CDR3 is TGTGCCAGCAGCTTGGTGCGTTCCCAAGAGACCCAGTACTTC. Translation: CASSLVRSQETQYF.

This clonotype was detected ten times or more. The rearrangement uses TRBV2 and TRBJ2-1; TRBD2 matches at 8 bases. The V gene end was trimmed by 3 bases and the J gene end by 9 bases; junction bases not matched to a gene: 7. The CDR3 has 14 amino acids. Germline CDR1 is SNHLY and CDR2 is FYNNEI. The DNA for the CDR3 is TGTGCCAGCAGTGAGGTAGCGGGGAGAACTGAGCAGTTCTTC. Residues: CASSEVAGRTEQFF.

The rearrangement uses TRBV4-2 and TRBJ2-7, with 11 bases fitting TRBD2. Germline CDR1 LGHNA, CDR2 YNFKEQ. The length of the CDR3 is 16 residues. Trimming took 0 bases from V and 6 from J; bases not matched to a gene: 7. As DNA, the CDR3 is TGTGCCAGCAGCCAAGATCCTAGCGGGGGGCGCGGCGAGCAGTACTTC. Protein: CASSQDPSGGRGEQYF.

The chain carries TRBV27 and TRBJ2-7; 8 nucleotides agree with TRBD1. After removal of 5 bases from V and 2 bases from J, the junction contained 8 bases not matched to a gene. Germline CDR1 reads MNHEY; CDR2 reads SMNVEV (reference sequence). The CDR3 loop spans 15 amino acids. The CDR3 DNA follows: TGTGCCAGCAGTCCGACAGGGGATGGGGCCTACGAGCAGTACTTC. This codes for CASSPTGDGAYEQYF.

The chain employs TRBV29-1 and TRBJ2-7, with TRBD1 matching 7 bases. Germline CDR1 reads SQVTM; CDR2 reads ANQGSEA. The CDR3 spans 11 residues. J gave up 5 bases and V 6 bases, and 4 bases lay outside the gene matches. The CDR3 protein is CSVTGSHEQYF. DNA of the CDR3: TGCAGCGTGACAGGGAGCCACGAGCAGTACTTC.

This clonotype was found many times. This sequence joins TRBV3-1 and TRBJ1-1; D is uncertain. The CDR3 length is 14 residues. V gave up 4 bases and J gave up 6 bases, with 15 bases separating them. Germline V lookup: CDR1 LGHDT, CDR2 YNNKEL (reference sequence). CDR3 amino acids: CASSRHGERAEAFF. In DNA, the CDR3 is TGTGCCAGCAGCCGCCACGGGGAACGCGCTGAAGCTTTCTTT.

This clonotype occurred many times. The chain is built from TRBV30 and TRBJ1-5, with D uncertain. The CDR3 extends over 13 amino acids. Looked up from germline, CDR1 is GTSNPN and CDR2 is SVGIG (reference sequence). The ends were cut back, 0 bases at V and 6 bases at J, with 9 bases in the middle. In DNA, the CDR3 is TGTGCCTGGAGTGTAAAAGGCAGTCAGCCCCAGCATTTT. As protein: CAWSVKGSQPQHF.

This clonotype showed up many times. V gene TRBV5-1 combines with J gene TRBJ2-3; D might be TRBD2 (5 bases). V lost 1 base and J 0 bases, leaving 9 bases between the germline ends. Germline V CDR1 and CDR2: SGHRS, YFSETQ. CDR3 size: 15 residues. The CDR3 DNA reads TGCGCCAGCAGCTTGACTAGTCGTAGCACAGATACGCAGTATTTT. It specifies CASSLTSRSTDTQYF.

Many counts were recorded for this clonotype. The rearrangement uses TRBV10-1 and TRBJ1-1; no reliable D call. V lost 6 bases and J 4 bases, leaving 15 bases between the germline ends. CDR1 WNHNN and CDR2 SYGVQD come from the germline V gene (reference sequence). This CDR3 is built from 14 residues. The CDR3 nucleotides read TGCGCCAGCAGCGAAGCATTGGGCAGCACTGAAGCTTTCTTT. Its protein is CASSEALGSTEAFF.

Details on this clonotype: One end of the junction is discordant with germline, which a read error may explain. The V gene is TRBV7-7, the J gene TRBJ2-1; possibly TRBD2 for D (6 bases). CDR1 SSHAT and CDR2 FNYEAQ come from the germline V gene (reference sequence). This CDR3 spans 16 amino acids. The CDR3 DNA sequence: TGTGCTAGCAGCTTAGAGGCGGGGAGCTCCTACAATGAGCAGTTCTTC. Translation: CASSLEAGSSYNEQFF.